This note documents a single T cell receptor (beta chain) sequence. Antigen unknown. The data were taken from a study of cytomegalovirus exposure and HLA in healthy donors. Overall study findings and caveats: Later examination showed HLA-associated TCR beta chains had greater clonal expansion than equally common others. In a later analysis, TCR beta V- and J-gene trimming showed a link to a missense DCLRE1C variant. The investigators catalogued under 200 TCR beta chains as cytomegalovirus-associated.

PCR involved 60 Vbeta and 13 Jbeta primers. TCRdb's copy holds only in-frame clones and misses some; the assay was immunoSEQ multiplex PCR. The sample has roughly 140,000 clones; around four fifths are singletons. The CDR3 totals 14 residues. V gave up 5 bases and J gave up 2 bases; unmatched junction bases: 4. The germline gives CDR1 SGHNT, CDR2 YENEEA. The TCR originated in a boy younger than 10 in good health and CMV-seronegative. Input material: PBMCs. This chain joins TRBV11-3 and TRBJ1-2, with 8 bases matching TRBD1. In nucleotides, the CDR3 is TGTGCCAGCAGCCCCCGACAGGGGAACTATGGCTACACCTTC. This encodes CASSPRQGNYGYTF.